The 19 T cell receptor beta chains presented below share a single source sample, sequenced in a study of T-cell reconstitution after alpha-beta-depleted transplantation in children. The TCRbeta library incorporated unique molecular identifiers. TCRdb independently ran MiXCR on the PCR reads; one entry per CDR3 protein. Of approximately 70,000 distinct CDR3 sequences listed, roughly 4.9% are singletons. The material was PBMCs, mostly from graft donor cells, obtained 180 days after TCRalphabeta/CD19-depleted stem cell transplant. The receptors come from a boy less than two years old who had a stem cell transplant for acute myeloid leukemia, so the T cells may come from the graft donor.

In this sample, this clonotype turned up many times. The CDR3 loop reads CASSQDDILDTQYF. The CDR3, as DNA: TGCGCCAGCAGCCAAGATGACATCTTAGATACGCAGTATTTT. The rearrangement joins TRBV4-3 to TRBJ2-3; D is ambiguous. The germline V gene has CDR1 LGHNA and CDR2 YSLEER. The CDR3 contains 14 residues. V lost 0 bases, J lost 5 bases, and 9 bases lay in between.

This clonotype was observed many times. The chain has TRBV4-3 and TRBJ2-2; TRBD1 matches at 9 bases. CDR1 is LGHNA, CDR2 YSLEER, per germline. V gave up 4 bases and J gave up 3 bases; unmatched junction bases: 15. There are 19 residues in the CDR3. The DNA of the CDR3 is TGCGCCAGCAGCCTTCTAAGAGGTTGGACAGGGGAGGACACCGGGGAGCTGTTTTTT. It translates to CASSLLRGWTGEDTGELFF.

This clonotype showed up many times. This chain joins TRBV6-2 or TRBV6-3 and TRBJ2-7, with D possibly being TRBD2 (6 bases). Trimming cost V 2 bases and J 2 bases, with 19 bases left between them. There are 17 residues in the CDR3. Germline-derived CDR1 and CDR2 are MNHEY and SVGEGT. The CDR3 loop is CASSYKLAVVPTYEQYF. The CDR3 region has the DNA TGTGCCAGCAGTTACAAATTAGCGGTGGTTCCTACCTACGAGCAGTACTTC.

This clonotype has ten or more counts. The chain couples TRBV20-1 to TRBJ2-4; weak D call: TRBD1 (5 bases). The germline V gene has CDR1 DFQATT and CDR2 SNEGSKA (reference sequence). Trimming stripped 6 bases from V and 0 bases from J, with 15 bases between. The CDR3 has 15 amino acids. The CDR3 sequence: CSASRQFLAKNIQYF. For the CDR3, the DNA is TGCAGTGCCTCCCGACAGTTCCTAGCCAAAAACATTCAGTACTTC.

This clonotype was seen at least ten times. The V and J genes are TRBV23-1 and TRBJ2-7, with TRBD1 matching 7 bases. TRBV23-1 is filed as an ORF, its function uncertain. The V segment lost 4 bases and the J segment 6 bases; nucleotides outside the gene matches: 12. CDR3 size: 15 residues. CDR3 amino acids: CASSLPRAAGGEQYV. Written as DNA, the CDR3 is TGCGCCAGCAGTCTCCCGAGGGCGGCAGGGGGCGAGCAGTACGTC.

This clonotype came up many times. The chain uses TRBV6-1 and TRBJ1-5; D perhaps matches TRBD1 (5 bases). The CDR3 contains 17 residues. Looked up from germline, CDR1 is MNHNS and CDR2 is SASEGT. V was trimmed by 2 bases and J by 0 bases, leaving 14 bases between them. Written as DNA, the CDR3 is TGTGCCAGCAGTGAAAATATTGGGGCGTATAGCAATCAGCCCCAGCATTTT. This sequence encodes CASSENIGAYSNQPQHF.

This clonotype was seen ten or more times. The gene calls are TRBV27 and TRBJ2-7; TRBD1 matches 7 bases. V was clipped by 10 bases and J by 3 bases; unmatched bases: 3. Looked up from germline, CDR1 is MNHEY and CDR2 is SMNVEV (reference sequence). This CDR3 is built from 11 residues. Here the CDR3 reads CATRTGYEQYV. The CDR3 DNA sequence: TGTGCCACACGGACAGGCTACGAGCAGTACGTC.

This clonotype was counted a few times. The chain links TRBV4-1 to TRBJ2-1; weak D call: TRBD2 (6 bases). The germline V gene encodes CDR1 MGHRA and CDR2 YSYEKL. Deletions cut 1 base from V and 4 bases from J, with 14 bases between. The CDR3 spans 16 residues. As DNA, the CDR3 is TGCGCCAGCAGCCAAGGGGGGGATCTGCTGTACAATGAGCAGTTCTTC. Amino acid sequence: CASSQGGDLLYNEQFF.

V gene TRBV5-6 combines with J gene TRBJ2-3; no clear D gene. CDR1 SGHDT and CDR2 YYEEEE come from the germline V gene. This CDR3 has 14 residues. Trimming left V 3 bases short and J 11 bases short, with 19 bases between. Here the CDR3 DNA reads TGTGCCAGCAGCTCCGGGCTCGTCTGTTCTGAGCAGTATTTT. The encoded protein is CASSSGLVCSEQYF.

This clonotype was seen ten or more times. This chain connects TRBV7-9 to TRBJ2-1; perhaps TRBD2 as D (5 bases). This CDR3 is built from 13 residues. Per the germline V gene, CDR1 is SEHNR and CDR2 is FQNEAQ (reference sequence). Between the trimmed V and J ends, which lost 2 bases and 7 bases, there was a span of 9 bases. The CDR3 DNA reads TGTGCCAGCAGCTTAATTCGGGGTAATGAGCAGTTCTTC. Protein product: CASSLIRGNEQFF. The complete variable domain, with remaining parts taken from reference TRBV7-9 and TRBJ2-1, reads DTGVSQNPRHKITKRGQNVTFRCDPISEHNRLYWYRQTLGQGPEFLTYFQNEAQLEKSRLLSDRFSAERPKGSFSTLEIQRTEQGDSAMYLCASSLIRGNEQFFGPGTRLTVL.

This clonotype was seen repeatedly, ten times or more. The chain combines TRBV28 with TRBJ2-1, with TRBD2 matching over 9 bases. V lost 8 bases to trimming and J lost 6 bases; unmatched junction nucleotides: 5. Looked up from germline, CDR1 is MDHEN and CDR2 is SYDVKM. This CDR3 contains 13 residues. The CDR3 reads CASRSGGINEQFF. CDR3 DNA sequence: TGTGCCAGCCGGAGCGGGGGGATCAATGAGCAGTTCTTC.

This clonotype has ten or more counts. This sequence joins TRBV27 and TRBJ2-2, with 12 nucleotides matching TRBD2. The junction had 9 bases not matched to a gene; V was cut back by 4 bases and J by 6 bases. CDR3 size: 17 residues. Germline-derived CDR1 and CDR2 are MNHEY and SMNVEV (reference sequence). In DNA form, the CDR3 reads TGTGCCAGCAGTTCCTCCCCACTAGCGGGGGGACCCGGGGAGCTGTTTTTT. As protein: CASSSSPLAGGPGELFF.

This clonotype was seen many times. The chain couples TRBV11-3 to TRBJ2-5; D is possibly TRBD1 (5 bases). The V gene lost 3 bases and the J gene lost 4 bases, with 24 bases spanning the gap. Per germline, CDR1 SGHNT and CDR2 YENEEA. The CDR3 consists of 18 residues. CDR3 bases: TGTGCCAGCAGCTTCAGGTTTAGACAAGCTTTAAGGGGAGAGACCCAGTACTTC. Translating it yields CASSFRFRQALRGETQYF. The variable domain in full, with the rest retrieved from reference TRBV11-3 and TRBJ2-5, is EAGVVQSPRYKIIEKKQPVAFWCNPISGHNTLYWYLQNLGQGPELLIRYENEEAVDDSQLPKDRFSAERLKGVDSTLKIQPAELGDSAVYLCASSFRFRQALRGETQYFGPGTRLLVL.

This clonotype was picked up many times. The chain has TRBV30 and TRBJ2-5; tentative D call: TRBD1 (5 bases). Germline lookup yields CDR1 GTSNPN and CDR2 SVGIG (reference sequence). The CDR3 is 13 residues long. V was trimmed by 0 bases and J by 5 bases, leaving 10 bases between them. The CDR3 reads CAWSVLRDETQYF. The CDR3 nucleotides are TGTGCCTGGAGTGTACTCAGGGATGAGACCCAGTACTTC.

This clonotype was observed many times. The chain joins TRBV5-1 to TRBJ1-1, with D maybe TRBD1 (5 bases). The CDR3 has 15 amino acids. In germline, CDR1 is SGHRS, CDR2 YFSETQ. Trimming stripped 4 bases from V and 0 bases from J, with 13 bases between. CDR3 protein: CASSPLDSVNTEAFF. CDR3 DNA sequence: TGCGCCAGCAGCCCCCTCGACAGCGTGAACACTGAAGCTTTCTTT. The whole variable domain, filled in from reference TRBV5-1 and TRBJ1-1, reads KAGVTQTPRYLIKTRGQQVTLSCSPISGHRSVSWYQQTPGQGLQFLFEYFSETQRNKGNFPGRFSGRQFSNSRSEMNVSTLELGDSALYLCASSPLDSVNTEAFFGQGTRLTVV.

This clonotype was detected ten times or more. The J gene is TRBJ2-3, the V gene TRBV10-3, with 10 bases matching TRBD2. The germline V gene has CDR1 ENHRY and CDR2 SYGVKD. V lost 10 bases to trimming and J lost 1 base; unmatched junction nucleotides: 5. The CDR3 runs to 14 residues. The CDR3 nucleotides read TGTGCCACCTCTAGCGGGGGAGGCACAGATACGCAGTATTTT. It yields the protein CATSSGGGTDTQYF.

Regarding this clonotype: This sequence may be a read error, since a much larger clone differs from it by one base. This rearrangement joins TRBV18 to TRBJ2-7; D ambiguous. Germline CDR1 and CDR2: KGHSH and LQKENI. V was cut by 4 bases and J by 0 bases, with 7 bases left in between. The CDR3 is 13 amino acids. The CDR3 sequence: CASSRGISYEQYF. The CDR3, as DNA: TGTGCCAGCTCACGCGGAATCTCCTACGAGCAGTACTTC. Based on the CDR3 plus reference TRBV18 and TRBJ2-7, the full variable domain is NAGVMQNPRHLVRRRGQEARLRCSPMKGHSHVYWYRQLPEEGLKFMVYLQKENIIDESGMPKERFSAEFPKEGPSILRIQQVVRGDSAAYFCASSRGISYEQYFGPGTRLTVT.

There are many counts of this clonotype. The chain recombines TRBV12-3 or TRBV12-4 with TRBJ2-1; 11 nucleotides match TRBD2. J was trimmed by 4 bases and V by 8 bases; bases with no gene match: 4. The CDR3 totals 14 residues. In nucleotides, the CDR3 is TGTGCCAGCGCCGGGACTAGCGGTTACAATGAGCAGTTCTTC. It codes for CASAGTSGYNEQFF.

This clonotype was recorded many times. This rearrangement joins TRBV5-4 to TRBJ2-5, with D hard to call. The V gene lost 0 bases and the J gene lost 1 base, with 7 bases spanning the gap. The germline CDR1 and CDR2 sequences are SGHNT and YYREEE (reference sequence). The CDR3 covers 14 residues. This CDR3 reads CASSLEPGQETQYF. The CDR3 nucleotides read TGTGCCAGCAGCTTGGAGCCGGGCCAAGAGACCCAGTACTTC.